This T cell receptor (beta chain) was sequenced in a study of blood T cells in healthy people across ages. Combining a sample-barcoded 5' primer with a J-beta primer mix, a second PCR ran for roughly 7 to 12 cycles. TCRdb redid the calling of the 5' RACE reads with MiXCR, one entry per CDR3 protein. The sample contains around 940,000 distinct CDR3 sequences, roughly half of which appear only once. This clonotype was seen only once. Sequence at one end of the junction differs from germline and may be a read error. There are 14 residues in the CDR3. CDR1 is MDHEN, CDR2 SYDVKM, per germline. This TCR was sampled from a woman aged 60-75 years in good health. The chain combines TRBV28 with TRBJ2-7; 12 nucleotides match TRBD2. Sequenced material: blood. CDR3 DNA sequence: TGTGCCAGCAGTACGACTAGCGGGAGTTACGAGCGGTACTTC. Its translation is CASSTTSGSYERYF.